This T cell receptor beta chain was profiled in a study of T cell repertoires in cytomegalovirus infection. Study summary: Public TCR beta signatures indicated both CMV infection and matching HLA type.

TCRdb ran MiXCR on the reads and lists one entry per CDR3 protein. The sample consists of around 440,000 distinct CDR3 sequences, approximately 11% of them appearing once. Many counts were recorded for this clonotype. Its specificity is not known. Broader study findings: Cumulative public TCR beta family frequency identified CMV carriers with the relevant HLA. The study found HLA-C-restricted CMV-specific TCR beta clonotypes dominating the ex vivo response.

The CDR3 length is 15 residues. Per germline, CDR1 MNHEY and CDR2 SMNVEV (reference sequence). The V segment lost 4 bases and the J segment 3 bases; nucleotides outside the gene matches: 6. J is TRBJ2-1 and V is TRBV27, with 7 positions matching TRBD1. The origin of this receptor is a human donor in good health (CMV status not recorded). Some clones in this sample may be carry-over from other donors' samples. The sequencing sample was made of PBMCs. CDR3 DNA sequence: TGTGCCAGCAGTTCCCGACAGGGAATCTACAATGAGCAGTTCTTC. Residues: CASSSRQGIYNEQFF.